The T cell receptor beta chain described here comes from a study of cytomegalovirus exposure and HLA in healthy donors. Turning to this clone: Its antigen is undetermined.

Losses at the gene ends were 0 bases for V and 1 base for J; bases not matched to a gene: 4. The germline V gene has CDR1 SGHDT and CDR2 YYEEEE. The CDR3 sequence is 16 residues long. The PCR made use of 60 Vbeta and 13 Jbeta primers. Generated by immunoSEQ multiplex PCR, the TCRdb table keeps only in-frame clones and is missing some. The sample records roughly 130,000 clones, about three quarters being singletons. Study outcomes and limitations: V- and J-gene trimming in TCR beta was tied to a missense DCLRE1C variant by an analysis performed later.

The genes are TRBV5-6 and TRBJ1-1, with 9 bases fitting TRBD1. This TCR was recovered from a human donor in good health. What was sequenced was PBMCs. The DNA for the CDR3 is TGTGCCAGCAGCTTGGTGGACAGGGGAAGGAACACTGAAGCTTTCTTT. This translates into CASSLVDRGRNTEAFF.